This T cell receptor (beta chain) was identified during a study of cytomegalovirus exposure and HLA in healthy donors. Study-level results: According to the study, 160 or so TCR beta chains were cytomegalovirus-associated. Exclusion applied to some V segments, including TRBV6-2 and TRBV6-3, as they were indistinguishable. The availability of immune exposure information extended only to CMV serostatus. Later analysis placed DRB1 highest and HLA-C lowest in TCR association rates, which differed by HLA locus.

The PCR used 60 Vbeta and 13 Jbeta primers. Sequenced by immunoSEQ multiplex PCR; TCRdb stores in-frame clones only, minus some. The table shows fewer than 100,000 clones, with about three quarters occurring only once. Notes on this clone: Its antigen is undetermined.

The J segment lost 4 bases and the V segment lost 8 bases, leaving 9 bases of the junction unmatched. Germline-derived CDR1 and CDR2 are LNHDA and SQIVND (reference sequence). The CDR3 contains 15 residues. This TCR was recovered from a female donor in good health and CMV-seronegative. Sequenced material: PBMCs. This chain connects TRBV19 to TRBJ1-1, with 11 bases identical to TRBD1. For the CDR3, the DNA is TGTGCCAGTCAACATACCGGGACAGGGGGCACTGAAGCTTTCTTT. This gives the protein CASQHTGTGGTEAFF.